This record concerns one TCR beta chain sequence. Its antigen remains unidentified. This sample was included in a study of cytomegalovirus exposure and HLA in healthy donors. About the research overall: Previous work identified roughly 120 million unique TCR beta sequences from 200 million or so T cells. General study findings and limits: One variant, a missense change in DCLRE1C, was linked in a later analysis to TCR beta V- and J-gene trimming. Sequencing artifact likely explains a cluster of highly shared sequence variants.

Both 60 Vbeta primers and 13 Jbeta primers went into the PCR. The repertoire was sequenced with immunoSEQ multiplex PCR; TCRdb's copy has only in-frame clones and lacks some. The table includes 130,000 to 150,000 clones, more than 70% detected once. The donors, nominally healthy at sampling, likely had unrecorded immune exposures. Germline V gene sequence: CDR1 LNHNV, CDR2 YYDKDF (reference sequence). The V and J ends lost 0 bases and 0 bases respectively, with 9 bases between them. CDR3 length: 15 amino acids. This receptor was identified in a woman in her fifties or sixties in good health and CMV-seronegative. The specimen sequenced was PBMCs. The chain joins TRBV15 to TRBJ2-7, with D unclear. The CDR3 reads CATSRDMTPSYEQYF. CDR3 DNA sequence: TGTGCCACCAGCAGAGACATGACACCCTCCTACGAGCAGTACTTC. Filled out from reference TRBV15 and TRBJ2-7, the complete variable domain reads DAMVIQNPRYQVTQFGKPVTLSCSQTLNHNVMYWYQQKSSQAPKLLFHYYDKDFNNEADTPDNFQSRRPNTSFCFLDIRSPGLGDTAMYLCATSRDMTPSYEQYFGPGTRLTVT.